A selection of T cell receptor beta chains follows, all from one sample in a study of metastatic and nonmetastatic thyroid tumors. Using MiXCR, TCRdb re-called clones from the PCR reads. The sample contains about 43,000 clones, under 4% of which appear only once. Material: blood. The source is a female donor with papillary thyroid cancer or a benign thyroid nodule (not recorded which). Some clones in this sample may be carry-over from other donors' samples. Both conserved end residues are part of each CDR3. Each record gives: J gene, CDR3 length, clone size, D gene, V gene, CDR3 protein, CDR3 DNA. D genes are given only for firm matches. Only part of the rows carry a size: once, few, many, or a class if the clone is expanded.

TRBJ1-1,13,many,TRBD1,TRBV27,CASSHMWDSQAFF,TGTGCCAGCAGTCACATGTGGGACAGTCAAGCTTTCTTT
TRBJ2-5,14,many,NA,TRBV4-1,CASSQVSGQETQYF,TGCGCCAGCAGCCAAGTGAGTGGCCAAGAGACCCAGTACTTC
TRBJ2-2,15,medium-sized,NA,TRBV3-1,CASSQDGVVTGELFF,TGTGCCAGCAGCCAAGATGGGGTGGTTACCGGGGAGCTGTTTTTT
TRBJ1-6,15,few,NA,TRBV5-1,CASSLAGGDNSPLQF,TGCGCCAGCAGCTTGGCTGGCGGGGATAATTCCCCCCTCCAGTTT
TRBJ1-1,15,many,TRBD1,TRBV3-1,CASSPQGRRNTEAFF,TGTGCCAGCAGCCCACAGGGGCGTAGGAACACTGAAGCTTTCTTT
TRBJ2-6,15,NA,NA,TRBV12-3/TRBV12-4,CASSAKFSGANFLTF,TGTGCCAGCAGTGCTAAGTTTTCTGGGGCCAACTTCCTAACTTTC
TRBJ1-1,14,NA,NA,TRBV15,CATSRGETASKAFF,TGTGCCACCAGCAGAGGTGAGACAGCATCGAAAGCTTTCTTT
TRBJ2-6,15,NA,NA,TRBV28,CASSPGSPGANVLTF,TGTGCCAGCAGTCCGGGGAGTCCTGGGGCCAACGTCCTGACTTTC
TRBJ2-5,17,many,TRBD2,TRBV6-4,CASTSRGTSGRAETQYF,TGTGCCAGCACCTCCCGAGGGACTAGCGGGAGGGCCGAGACCCAGTACTTC
TRBJ2-3,15,NA,TRBD2,TRBV12-3/TRBV12-4,CASRNSGRATDTQYF,TGTGCCAGCAGGAATAGCGGGAGGGCCACAGATACGCAGTATTTT
TRBJ2-1,14,many,TRBD2,TRBV7-8,CASSSLAGYNEQFF,TGTGCCAGCAGCTCGTTAGCGGGGTACAATGAGCAGTTCTTC
TRBJ2-5,11,many,NA,TRBV5-1,CASSQGETQYF,TGCGCCAGCAGCCAGGGGGAGACCCAGTACTTC
TRBJ1-1,14,NA,NA,TRBV24-1,CATSDFWEGTEAFF,TGTGCCACCAGTGATTTTTGGGAGGGCACTGAAGCTTTCTTT
TRBJ1-2,13,many,NA,TRBV7-3,CASSSARGYGYTF,TGTGCCAGCAGCTCCGCGAGGGGATATGGCTACACCTTC
TRBJ2-3,16,medium-sized,TRBD2,TRBV9,CASSYGTSGSTDTQYF,TGTGCCAGCAGCTATGGGACTAGCGGCAGCACAGATACGCAGTATTTT
TRBJ2-1,16,NA,TRBD2,TRBV27,CASPDSSGRDDNEQFF,TGTGCCAGCCCAGATTCGAGCGGGAGGGACGACAATGAGCAGTTCTTC
TRBJ1-2,16,NA,NA,TRBV24-1,CATSDPKTGGIYGYTF,TGTGCCACCAGTGATCCCAAAACGGGAGGGATATATGGCTACACCTTC
TRBJ1-1,15,many,NA,TRBV5-4,CASSLAGRGRTEAFF,TGTGCCAGCAGCTTGGCCGGGAGGGGACGGACTGAAGCTTTCTTT
TRBJ2-1,18,many,NA,TRBV10-2,CASSVVDTDTTSYNEQFF,TGCGCCAGCAGTGTTGTTGATACAGACACAACCTCCTACAATGAGCAGTTCTTC
TRBJ1-1,13,NA,TRBD1,TRBV6-5,CASTSTGGGEAFF,TGTGCCAGCACTTCTACAGGGGGCGGCGAAGCATTCTTT
TRBJ1-2,13,few,NA,TRBV7-8,CASTSYLRDGYTF,TGTGCCAGCACCTCTTACCTTCGAGATGGCTACACCTTC
TRBJ2-1,17,many,NA,TRBV28,CASRDPTRLASYNEQFF,TGTGCCAGCAGAGACCCGACCCGGCTAGCTTCCTACAATGAGCAGTTCTTC
TRBJ1-6,15,many,NA,TRBV3-1,CASSQGGGSRSPLHF,TGTGCCAGCAGCCAAGGTGGGGGTAGTAGGTCACCCCTCCACTTT
TRBJ2-2,15,medium-sized,TRBD1,TRBV11-3,CASSVQGADTGELFF,TGTGCCAGCAGCGTTCAGGGGGCGGACACCGGGGAGCTGTTTTTT
TRBJ1-1,14,many,NA,TRBV28,CASSPSDFNTEAFF,TGTGCCAGCAGTCCCTCGGACTTTAACACTGAAGCTTTCTTT
TRBJ2-7,18,few,NA,TRBV6-2/TRBV6-3,CATRSPGDFSRRVYEQYF,TGTGCCACCCGGAGTCCAGGGGACTTCAGTAGACGAGTCTACGAGCAGTACTTC
TRBJ1-2,15,NA,TRBD1,TRBV7-2,CASSLDDRGQQGYTF,TGTGCCAGCAGCTTAGATGACAGGGGGCAACAGGGCTACACCTTC
TRBJ2-7,17,many,TRBD2,TRBV4-2,CASSQRTSESWFYEQYF,TGTGCCAGCAGCCAACGGACTAGCGAGAGTTGGTTCTACGAGCAGTACTTC
TRBJ2-7,14,few,NA,TRBV5-1,CASSLGTANYEQYF,TGCGCCAGCAGCTTGGGGACAGCCAACTACGAGCAGTACTTC
TRBJ1-4,18,few,TRBD1,TRBV10-3,CAISEPRTGNATNEKLFF,TGTGCCATCAGTGAGCCGAGGACAGGGAATGCAACTAATGAAAAACTGTTTTTT
TRBJ1-3,15,many,NA,TRBV9,CASSVVPGWGNTIYF,TGTGCCAGCAGCGTAGTCCCCGGGTGGGGAAACACCATATATTTT
TRBJ2-3,9,few,NA,TRBV6-1,CAIRQTQYF,TGTGCCATACGCCAGACGCAGTATTTT
TRBJ2-1,15,many,TRBD2,TRBV5-1,CASSLGASGSHEQFF,TGCGCCAGCAGCTTGGGGGCTAGCGGGAGTCATGAGCAGTTCTTC
TRBJ1-1,14,many,TRBD1,TRBV27,CASTFHRGGTEAFF,TGTGCCAGCACCTTCCACAGGGGGGGCACTGAAGCTTTCTTT
TRBJ1-4,16,many,NA,TRBV2,CASSERGTGTNEKLFF,TGTGCCAGCAGTGAAAGGGGTACGGGAACTAATGAAAAACTGTTTTTT
TRBJ1-6,17,few,TRBD1,TRBV27,CASSPPTGSSYNSPLHF,TGTGCCAGCAGTCCGCCGACAGGGAGCTCCTATAATTCACCCCTCCACTTT
TRBJ2-3,17,medium-sized,TRBD2,TRBV6-2/TRBV6-3,CASSYESLAGGGNTQYF,TGTGCCAGCAGTTACGAGTCCTTAGCGGGAGGAGGGAATACGCAGTATTTT
TRBJ1-2,11,NA,NA,TRBV7-2,CASGGNYGYTF,TGTGCCAGCGGGGGCAACTATGGCTACACCTTC
TRBJ2-1,16,many,NA,TRBV20-1,CSASPVGSEPTNEQFF,TGCAGTGCTTCCCCCGTGGGGAGCGAACCTACAAATGAGCAGTTCTTC
TRBJ1-6,15,NA,NA,TRBV12-3/TRBV12-4,CASIASGRYNSPLHF,TGTGCCAGCATTGCCTCAGGACGGTATAATTCACCCCTCCACTTT
TRBJ1-5,15,NA,TRBD1,TRBV28,CASSLSTGIMRPQHF,TGTGCCAGCAGTTTATCGACAGGGATAATGCGGCCCCAGCATTTT
TRBJ2-3,17,many,TRBD2,TRBV10-3,CAISESTTSGSSDTQYF,TGTGCCATCAGTGAGTCGACGACTAGCGGGAGTTCAGATACGCAGTATTTT
TRBJ2-1,12,many,NA,TRBV5-6,CASSTTRGVQFF,TGTGCCAGCAGCACAACCAGGGGAGTGCAGTTCTTC
TRBJ1-1,14,many,NA,TRBV6-1,CASSAQTGPTEAFF,TGTGCCAGCAGTGCCCAGACAGGTCCCACTGAAGCTTTCTTT